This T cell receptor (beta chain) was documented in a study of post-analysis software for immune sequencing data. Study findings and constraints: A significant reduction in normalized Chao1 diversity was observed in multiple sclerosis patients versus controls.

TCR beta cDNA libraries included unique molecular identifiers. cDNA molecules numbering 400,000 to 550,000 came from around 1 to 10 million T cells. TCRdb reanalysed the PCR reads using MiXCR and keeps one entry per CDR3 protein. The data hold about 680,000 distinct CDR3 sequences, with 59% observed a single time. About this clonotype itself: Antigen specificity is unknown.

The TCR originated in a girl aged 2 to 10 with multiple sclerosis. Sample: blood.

The CDR3 nucleotides are TGTGCCAGCAGTCCAACTAGGGCTAGCGGGGCAAACATTCAGTACTTC. It specifies CASSPTRASGANIQYF. The rearrangement joins TRBV7-2 to TRBJ2-4; TRBD2 aligns across 9 bases. Germline V gene data show CDR1 as SGHTA and CDR2 as FQGNSA. Unmatched junction bases numbered 12, after V lost 6 bases and J lost 6 bases. There are 16 residues in the CDR3.